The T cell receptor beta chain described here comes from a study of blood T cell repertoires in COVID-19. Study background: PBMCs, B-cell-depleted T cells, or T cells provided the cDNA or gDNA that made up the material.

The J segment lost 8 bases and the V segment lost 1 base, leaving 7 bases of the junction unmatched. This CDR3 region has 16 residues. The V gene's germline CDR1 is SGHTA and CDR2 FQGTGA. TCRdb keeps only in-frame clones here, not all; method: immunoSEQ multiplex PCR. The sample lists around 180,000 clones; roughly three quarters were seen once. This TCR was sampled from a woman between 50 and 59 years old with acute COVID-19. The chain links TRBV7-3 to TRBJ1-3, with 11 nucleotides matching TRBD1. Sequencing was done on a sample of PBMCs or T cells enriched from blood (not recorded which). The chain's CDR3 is CASSLNGPGQGDTIYF. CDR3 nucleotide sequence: TGTGCCAGCAGCTTAAACGGGCCGGGACAGGGGGACACCATATATTTT. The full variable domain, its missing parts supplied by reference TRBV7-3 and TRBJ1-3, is GAGVSQTPSNKVTEKGKYVELRCDPISGHTALYWYRQSLGQGPEFLIYFQGTGAADDSGLPNDRFFAVRPEGSVSTLKIQRTERGDSAVYLCASSLNGPGQGDTIYFGEGSWLTVV.